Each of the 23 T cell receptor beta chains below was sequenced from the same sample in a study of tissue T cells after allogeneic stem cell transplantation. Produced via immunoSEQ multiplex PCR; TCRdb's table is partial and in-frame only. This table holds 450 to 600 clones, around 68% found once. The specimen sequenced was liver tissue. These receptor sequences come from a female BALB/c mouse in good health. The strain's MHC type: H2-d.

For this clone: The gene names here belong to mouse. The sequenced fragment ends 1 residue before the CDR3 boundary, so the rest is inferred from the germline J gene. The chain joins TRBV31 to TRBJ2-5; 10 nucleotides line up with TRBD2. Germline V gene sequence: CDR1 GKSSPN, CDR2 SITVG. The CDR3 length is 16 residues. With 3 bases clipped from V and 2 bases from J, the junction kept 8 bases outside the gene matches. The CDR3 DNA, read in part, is TGTGCCTGGAGCCGATCGACTGGGGGGATCCAAGACACCCAGTAC. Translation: CAWSRSTGGIQDTQY. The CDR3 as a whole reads CAWSRSTGGIQDTQYF.

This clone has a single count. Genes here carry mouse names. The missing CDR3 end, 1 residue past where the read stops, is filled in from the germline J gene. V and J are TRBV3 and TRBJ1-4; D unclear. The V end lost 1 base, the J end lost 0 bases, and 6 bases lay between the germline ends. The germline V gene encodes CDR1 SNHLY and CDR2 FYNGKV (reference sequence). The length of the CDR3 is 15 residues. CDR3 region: CASSLGNISNERLFF. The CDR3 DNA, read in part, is TGTGCCAGCAGCTTAGGCAATATTTCCAACGAAAGATTATTT.

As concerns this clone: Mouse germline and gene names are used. The sequenced CDR3 bases are TGTGCCAGCAGTGATGGGACAGGGGCAAACACCGGGCAGCTCTAC. Protein sequence: CASSDGTGANTGQLY. The whole CDR3 protein reads CASSDGTGANTGQLYF. The V gene is TRBV13-1, the J gene TRBJ2-2; 9 bases fit TRBD1. The read finishes 1 residue shy of the CDR3 end, and the germline J gene is used to complete it. Germline CDR1 is NSHNY and CDR2 is SYGAGN. Trimming at V came to 0 bases and at J to 0 bases, leaving 0 bases not matched to a gene. The CDR3 is 16 residues long.

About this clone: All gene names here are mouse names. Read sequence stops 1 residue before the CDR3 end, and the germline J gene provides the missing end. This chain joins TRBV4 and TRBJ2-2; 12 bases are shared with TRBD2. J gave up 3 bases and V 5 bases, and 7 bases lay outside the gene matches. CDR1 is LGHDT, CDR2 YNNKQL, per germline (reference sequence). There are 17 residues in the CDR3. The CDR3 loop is CASSPSDWGGDTGQLYF. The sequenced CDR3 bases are TGTGCCAGCAGCCCCTCCGACTGGGGGGGCGACACCGGGCAGCTCTAC.

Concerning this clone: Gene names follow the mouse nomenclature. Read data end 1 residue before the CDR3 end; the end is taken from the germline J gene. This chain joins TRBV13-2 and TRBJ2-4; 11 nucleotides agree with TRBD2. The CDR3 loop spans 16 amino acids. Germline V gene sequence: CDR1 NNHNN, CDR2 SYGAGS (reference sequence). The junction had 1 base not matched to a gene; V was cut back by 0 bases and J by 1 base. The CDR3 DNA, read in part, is TGTGCCAGCGGTGATGCGGGACTGGGGGGTCAAAACACCTTGTAC. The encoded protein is CASGDAGLGGQNTLY. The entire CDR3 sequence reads CASGDAGLGGQNTLYF.

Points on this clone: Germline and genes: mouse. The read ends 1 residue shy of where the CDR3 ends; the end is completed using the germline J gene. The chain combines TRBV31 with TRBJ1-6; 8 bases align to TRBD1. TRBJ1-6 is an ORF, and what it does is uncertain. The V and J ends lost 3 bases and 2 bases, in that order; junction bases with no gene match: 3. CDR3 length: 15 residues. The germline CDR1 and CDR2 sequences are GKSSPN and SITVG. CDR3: CAWRFRGPYNSPLYF. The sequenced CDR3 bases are TGTGCCTGGAGGTTCAGGGGGCCCTATAATTCGCCCCTCTAC.

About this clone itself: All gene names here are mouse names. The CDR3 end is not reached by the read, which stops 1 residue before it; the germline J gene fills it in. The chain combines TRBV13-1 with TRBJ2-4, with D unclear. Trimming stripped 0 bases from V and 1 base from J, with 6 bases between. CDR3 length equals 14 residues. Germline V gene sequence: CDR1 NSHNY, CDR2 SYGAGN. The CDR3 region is CASSDALGQNTLYF. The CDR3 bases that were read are TGTGCCAGCAGTGATGCCCTGGGTCAAAACACCTTGTAC.

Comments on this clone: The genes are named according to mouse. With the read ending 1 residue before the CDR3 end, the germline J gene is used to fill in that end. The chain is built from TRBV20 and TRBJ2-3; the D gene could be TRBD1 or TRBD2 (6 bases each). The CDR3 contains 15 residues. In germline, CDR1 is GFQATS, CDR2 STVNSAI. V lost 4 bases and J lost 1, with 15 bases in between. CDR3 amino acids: CGAIGRGRGAETLYF. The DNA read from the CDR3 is TGTGGTGCTATTGGTCGGGGGCGAGGTGCAGAAACGCTGTAT.

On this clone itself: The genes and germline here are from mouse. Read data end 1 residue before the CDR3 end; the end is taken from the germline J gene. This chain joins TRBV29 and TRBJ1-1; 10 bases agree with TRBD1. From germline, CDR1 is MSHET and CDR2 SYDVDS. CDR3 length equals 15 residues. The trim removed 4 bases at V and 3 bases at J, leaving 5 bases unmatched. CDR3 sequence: CASSSTGGGDTEVFF. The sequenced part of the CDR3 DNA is TGTGCTAGCAGTTCGACAGGGGGCGGGGACACAGAAGTCTTC.

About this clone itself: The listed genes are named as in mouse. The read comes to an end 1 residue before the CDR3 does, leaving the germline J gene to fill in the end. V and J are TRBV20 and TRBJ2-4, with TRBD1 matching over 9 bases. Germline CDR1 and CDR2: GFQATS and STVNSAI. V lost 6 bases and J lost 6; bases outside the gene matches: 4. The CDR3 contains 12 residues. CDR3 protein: CGAAGTGNTLYF. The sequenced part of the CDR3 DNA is TGTGGTGCCGCCGGGACAGGGAACACCTTGTAC.

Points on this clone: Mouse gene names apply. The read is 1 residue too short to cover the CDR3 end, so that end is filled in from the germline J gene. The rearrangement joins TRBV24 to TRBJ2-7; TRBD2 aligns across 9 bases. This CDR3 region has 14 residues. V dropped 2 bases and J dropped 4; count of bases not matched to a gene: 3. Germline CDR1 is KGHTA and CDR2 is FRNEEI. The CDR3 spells CASSLAGGEYEQYF. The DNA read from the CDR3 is TGTGCCAGCAGTCTGGCTGGGGGGGAATATGAACAGTAC.

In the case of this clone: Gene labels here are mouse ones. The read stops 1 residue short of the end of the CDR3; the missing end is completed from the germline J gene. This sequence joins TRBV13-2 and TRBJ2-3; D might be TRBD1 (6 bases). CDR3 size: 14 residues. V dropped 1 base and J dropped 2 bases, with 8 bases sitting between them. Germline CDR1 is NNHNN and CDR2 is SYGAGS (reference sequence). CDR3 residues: CASGDPGDAETLYF. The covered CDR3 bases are TGTGCCAGCGGTGATCCAGGGGATGCAGAAACGCTGTAT.

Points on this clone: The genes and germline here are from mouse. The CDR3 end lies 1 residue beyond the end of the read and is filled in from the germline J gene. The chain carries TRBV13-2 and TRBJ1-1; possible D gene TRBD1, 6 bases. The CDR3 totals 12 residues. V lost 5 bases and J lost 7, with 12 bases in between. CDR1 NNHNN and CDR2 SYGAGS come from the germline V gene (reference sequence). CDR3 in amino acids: CASGTGTKEVFF. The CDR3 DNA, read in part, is TGTGCCAGCGGCACCGGGACAAAAGAAGTCTTC.

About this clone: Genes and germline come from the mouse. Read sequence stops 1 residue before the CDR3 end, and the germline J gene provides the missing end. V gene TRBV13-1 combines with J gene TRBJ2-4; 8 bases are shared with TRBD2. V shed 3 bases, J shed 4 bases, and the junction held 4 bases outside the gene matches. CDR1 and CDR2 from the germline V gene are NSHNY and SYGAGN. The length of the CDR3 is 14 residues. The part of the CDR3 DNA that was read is TGTGCCAGCAGTGGGTTACTGGGGGAAAACACCTTGTAC. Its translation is CASSGLLGENTLY. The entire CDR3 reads CASSGLLGENTLYF.

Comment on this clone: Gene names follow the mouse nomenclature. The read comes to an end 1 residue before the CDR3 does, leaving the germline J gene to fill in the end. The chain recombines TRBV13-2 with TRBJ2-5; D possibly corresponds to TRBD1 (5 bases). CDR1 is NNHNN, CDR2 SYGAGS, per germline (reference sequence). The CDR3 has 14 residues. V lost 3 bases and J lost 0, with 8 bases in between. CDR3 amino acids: CASGGTFNQDTQYF. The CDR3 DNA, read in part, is TGTGCCAGCGGTGGGACATTTAACCAAGACACCCAGTAC.

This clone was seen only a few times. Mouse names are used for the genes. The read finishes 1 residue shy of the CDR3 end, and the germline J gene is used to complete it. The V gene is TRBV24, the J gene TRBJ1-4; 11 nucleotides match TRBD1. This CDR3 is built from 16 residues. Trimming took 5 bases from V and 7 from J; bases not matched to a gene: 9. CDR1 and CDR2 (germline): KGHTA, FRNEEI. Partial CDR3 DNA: TGTGCCAGCAGTTTCCGGGACAGGGGGTTTGGCGAAAGATTATTT. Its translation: CASSFRDRGFGERLF. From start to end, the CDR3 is CASSFRDRGFGERLFF.

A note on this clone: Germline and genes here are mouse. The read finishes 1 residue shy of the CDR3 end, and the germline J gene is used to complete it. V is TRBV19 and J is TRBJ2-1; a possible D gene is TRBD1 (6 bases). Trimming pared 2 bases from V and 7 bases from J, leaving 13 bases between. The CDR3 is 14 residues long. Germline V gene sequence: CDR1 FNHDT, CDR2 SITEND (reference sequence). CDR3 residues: CASSIPRGEAEQFF. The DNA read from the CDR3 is TGTGCCAGCAGTATCCCCAGGGGCGAGGCTGAGCAGTTC.

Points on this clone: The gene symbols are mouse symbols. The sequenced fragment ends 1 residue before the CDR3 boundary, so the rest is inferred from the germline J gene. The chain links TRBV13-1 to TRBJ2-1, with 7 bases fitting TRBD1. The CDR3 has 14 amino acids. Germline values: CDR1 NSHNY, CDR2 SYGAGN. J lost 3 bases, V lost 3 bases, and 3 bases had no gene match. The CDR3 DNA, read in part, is TGTGCCAGCAGTGGGAGACAGGGCTATGCTGAGCAGTTC. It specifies CASSGRQGYAEQF. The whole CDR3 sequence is CASSGRQGYAEQFF.

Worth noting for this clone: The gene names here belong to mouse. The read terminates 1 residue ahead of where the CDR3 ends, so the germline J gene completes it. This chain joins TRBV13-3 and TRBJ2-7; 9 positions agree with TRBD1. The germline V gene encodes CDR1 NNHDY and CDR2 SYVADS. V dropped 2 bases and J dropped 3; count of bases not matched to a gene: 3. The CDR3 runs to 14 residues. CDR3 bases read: TGTGCCAGCAGTGACGGGACAGGGATCTATGAACAGTAC. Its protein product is CASSDGTGIYEQY. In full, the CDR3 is CASSDGTGIYEQYF.

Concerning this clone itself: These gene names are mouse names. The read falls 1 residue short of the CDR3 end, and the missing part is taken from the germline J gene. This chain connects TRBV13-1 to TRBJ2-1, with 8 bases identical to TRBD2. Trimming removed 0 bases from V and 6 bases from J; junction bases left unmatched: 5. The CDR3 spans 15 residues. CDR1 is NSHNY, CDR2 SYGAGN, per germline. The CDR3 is CASSDGGGAGAEQFF. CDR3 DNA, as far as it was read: TGTGCCAGCAGTGATGGGGGGGGCGCGGGTGCTGAGCAGTTC.

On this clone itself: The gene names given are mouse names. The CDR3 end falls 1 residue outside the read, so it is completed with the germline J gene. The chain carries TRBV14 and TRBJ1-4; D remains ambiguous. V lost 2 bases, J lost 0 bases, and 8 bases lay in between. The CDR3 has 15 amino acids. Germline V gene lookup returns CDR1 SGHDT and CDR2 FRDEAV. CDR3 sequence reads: CASSLPAISNERLFF. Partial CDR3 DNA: TGTGCCAGCAGTTTACCGGCAATTTCCAACGAAAGATTATTT.

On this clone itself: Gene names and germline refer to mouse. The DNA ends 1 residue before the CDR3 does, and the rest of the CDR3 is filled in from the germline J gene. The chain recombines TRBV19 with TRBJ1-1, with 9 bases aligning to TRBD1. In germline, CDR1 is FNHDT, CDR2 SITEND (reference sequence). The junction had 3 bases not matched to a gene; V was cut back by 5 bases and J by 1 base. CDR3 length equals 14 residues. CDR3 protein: CASSRDRVNTEVFF. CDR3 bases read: TGTGCCAGCAGCCGGGACAGGGTGAACACAGAAGTCTTC. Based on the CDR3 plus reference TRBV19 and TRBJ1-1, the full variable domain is GGIITQTPKFLIGQEGQKLTLKCQQNFNHDTMYWYRQDSGKGLRLIYYSITENDLQKGDLSEGYDASREKKSSFSLTVTSAQKNEMAVFLCASSRDRVNTEVFFGKGTRLTVV.

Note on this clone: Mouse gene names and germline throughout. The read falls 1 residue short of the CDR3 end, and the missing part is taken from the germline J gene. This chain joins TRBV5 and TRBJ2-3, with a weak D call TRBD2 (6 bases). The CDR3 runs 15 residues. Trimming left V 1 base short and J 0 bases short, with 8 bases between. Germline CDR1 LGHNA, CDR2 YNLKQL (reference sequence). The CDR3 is CASSQGGGSAETLYF. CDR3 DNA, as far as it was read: TGTGCCAGCAGCCAAGGTGGGGGTAGTGCAGAAACGCTGTAT.